This is a list of T cell receptor beta chains from one sample in a study of shared clonotypes between healthy human individuals. Sequencing used immunoSEQ multiplex PCR; TCRdb keeps in-frame clones, though not all of them. The data hold 2,500,000 or so clones, with roughly 92% observed a single time. Sample: naive CD4+ T cells from PBMCs. The receptors here all came from a man between 18 and 29 years old in good health. Some clones in this sample may be carry-over from other donors' samples. Both conserved end residues are part of each CDR3. Each record gives: D gene, J gene, V gene, clone size, CDR3 protein, CDR3 DNA. D genes are given only for firm matches. Expanded clones are given a class, and other clones once, few, many or no size at all.

TRBD2 | TRBJ2-2 | TRBV7-2 | - | CASPHPGLVNTGELFF | TGTGCCAGCCCCCACCCCGGACTAGTGAACACCGGGGAGCTGTTTTTT
TRBD1 | TRBJ2-7 | TRBV7-8 | - | CASSLTGGSYEQYF | TGTGCCAGCAGCTTAACAGGGGGTTCCTACGAGCAGTACTTC
TRBD2 | TRBJ2-1 | TRBV5-1 | - | CASSPEGTTSYNEQFF | TGCGCCAGCAGCCCCGAGGGGACTACGAGTTACAATGAGCAGTTCTTC
- | TRBJ2-7 | TRBV7-9 | - | CASSSPQPRGQYF | TGTGCCAGCAGCTCACCACAGCCCAGGGGGCAGTACTTC
- | TRBJ2-1 | TRBV5-1 | - | CASSLSGAVGEQFF | TGCGCCAGCAGCTTGTCGGGGGCAGTGGGTGAGCAGTTCTTC
TRBD1 | TRBJ2-2 | TRBV5-4 | - | CASSLAGTGTGELFF | TGTGCCAGCAGCTTGGCCGGGACAGGTACCGGGGAGCTGTTTTTT
- | TRBJ1-1 | TRBV28 | - | CASRTGNTEAFF | TGTGCCAGCAGGACAGGGAACACTGAAGCTTTCTTT
- | TRBJ1-5 | TRBV2 | - | CASSDVTNQPQHF | TGTGCCAGCAGTGATGTAACCAATCAGCCCCAGCATTTT
- | TRBJ1-2 | TRBV29-1 | - | CSVASPPPNYGYTF | TGCAGCGTCGCGTCCCCTCCACCGAACTATGGCTACACCTTC
TRBD2 | TRBJ2-2 | TRBV6-6 | - | CASIRLAGAGGELFF | TGTGCCAGCATTAGACTAGCGGGAGCGGGCGGGGAGCTGTTTTTT
TRBD1 | TRBJ1-1 | TRBV7-3 | - | CASSQGQGINTEAFF | TGTGCCAGCAGCCAGGGACAGGGGATAAACACTGAAGCTTTCTTT
TRBD2 | TRBJ2-5 | TRBV6-1 | - | CASSDRPSGSLGETQYF | TGTGCCAGCAGTGATAGGCCTAGCGGGAGTCTGGGGGAGACCCAGTACTTC
TRBD2 | TRBJ2-1 | TRBV7-3 | - | CASSSSGREGEQFF | TGTGCCAGCAGCTCTAGCGGGAGAGAGGGTGAGCAGTTCTTC
- | TRBJ1-2 | TRBV29-1 | - | CSVRSGGRGYGYTF | TGCAGCGTTAGATCAGGAGGAAGGGGCTATGGCTACACCTTC
TRBD2 | TRBJ2-1 | TRBV5-5 | - | CASSSMPGLAMFSYNEQFF | TGTGCCAGCAGCTCCATGCCGGGACTAGCAATGTTCTCCTACAATGAGCAGTTCTTC
TRBD2 | TRBJ2-1 | TRBV29-1 | - | CSVLRGSYNEQFF | TGCAGCGTCCTGCGGGGGTCCTACAATGAGCAGTTCTTC
- | TRBJ2-3 | TRBV6-6 | - | CATQEGTDTQYF | TGTGCCACCCAAGAGGGCACAGATACGCAGTATTTT
- | TRBJ2-7 | TRBV11-3 | - | CATHGHLVYEQYF | TGTGCCACCCACGGACACCTCGTCTACGAGCAGTACTTC
- | TRBJ2-7 | TRBV25-1 | - | CASSDTVTGSLEQYF | TGTGCCAGCAGTGATACTGTGACAGGTTCCCTCGAGCAGTACTTC
TRBD2 | TRBJ2-7 | TRBV7-9 | - | CASSPPVRLAGNYEQYF | TGTGCCAGCAGCCCCCCGGTAAGGCTAGCGGGAAACTACGAGCAGTACTTC
- | TRBJ1-2 | TRBV6-1 | - | CASRPELGTYGYTF | TGTGCCAGCAGGCCCGAGTTGGGGACCTATGGCTACACCTTC
- | TRBJ1-1 | TRBV10-3 | few | CAISESGPNTEAFF | TGTGCCATCAGTGAGTCCGGACCGAACACTGAAGCTTTCTTT
- | TRBJ2-2 | TRBV2 | - | CASRGAQRGTGELFF | TGTGCCAGCAGGGGGGCGCAGCGTGGCACCGGGGAGCTGTTTTTT
TRBD2 | TRBJ2-2 | TRBV7-9 | - | CASSLTSGRLKGTGELFF | TGTGCCAGCAGTCTTACTAGCGGGAGATTAAAAGGGACCGGGGAGCTGTTTTTT
- | TRBJ1-2 | TRBV6-1 | - | CASSEASPTFGYTF | TGTGCCAGCAGTGAAGCGTCACCCACCTTTGGCTACACCTTC
- | TRBJ2-3 | TRBV5-1 | once | CASSLDTSPDTQYF | TGCGCCAGCAGCTTGGACACCTCCCCGGATACGCAGTATTTT
- | TRBJ2-5 | TRBV5-6 | - | CASSLRQAAETQYF | TGTGCCAGCAGCTTGCGCCAGGCGGCAGAGACCCAGTACTTC
TRBD1 | TRBJ1-1 | TRBV5-6 | - | CASSLVSGTGMSEAFF | TGTGCCAGCAGCTTGGTGTCCGGGACAGGGATGTCTGAAGCTTTCTTT
TRBD1 | TRBJ1-5 | TRBV15 | - | CATSRADRVNQPQHF | TGTGCCACCAGCAGAGCTGACAGGGTCAATCAGCCCCAGCATTTT
TRBD1 | TRBJ2-5 | TRBV15 | - | CATSRGQQETQYF | TGTGCCACCAGCAGGGGACAGCAAGAGACCCAGTACTTC
TRBD2 | TRBJ2-1 | TRBV10-1 | once | CASSEVETSGLRGFYNEQFF | TGCGCCAGCAGTGAGGTAGAGACTAGCGGCCTCAGGGGGTTCTACAATGAGCAGTTCTTC
- | TRBJ2-1 | TRBV11-2 | - | CASSPLRGSYNEQFF | TGTGCCAGCAGCCCTTTGCGGGGTTCCTACAATGAGCAGTTCTTC
TRBD2 | TRBJ2-7 | TRBV7-2 | - | CASSLGGGRAISYEQYF | TGTGCCAGCAGCTTAGGCGGCGGGAGGGCCATCTCCTACGAGCAGTACTTC
- | TRBJ1-1 | TRBV7-2 | - | CASSPSRGYEAFF | TGTGCCAGCAGCCCAAGTAGGGGGTATGAAGCTTTCTTT
- | TRBJ2-7 | TRBV5-1 | - | CASRAGGSVYEQYF | TGCGCCAGCAGAGCCGGGGGCTCGGTCTACGAGCAGTACTTC
- | TRBJ1-1 | TRBV29-1 | - | CSVTGRTNTEAFF | TGCAGCGTTACAGGACGGACGAACACTGAAGCTTTCTTT
- | TRBJ1-1 | TRBV27 | - | CASTRATRGALGAFF | TGTGCCAGCACCCGAGCGACAAGGGGGGCGCTGGGAGCTTTCTTT
- | TRBJ2-5 | TRBV30 | - | CAWSPTSLQETQYF | TGTGCCTGGAGTCCCACTAGCCTGCAAGAGACCCAGTACTTC